A single sample gave rise to the 9 T cell receptor beta chains below, sequenced in a study of vaccination and CD4 T cells after COVID-19. Sequenced with the Oncomine TCR Beta short-read assay was DNA taken from cultured CD4+ T cells. TCRdb re-derived calls from the PCR reads in MiXCR, one entry per CDR3 protein. The data show 20,000 to 30,000 distinct CDR3 sequences, more than 25% seen once. Regarding time point: late sampling 161 to 241 days after vaccination in a few convalescent patients. Treatment described: roughly 10-day PBMC culture with coronavirus spike peptide pools or control peptides (ViraFEST assay). Their recognized antigens are unknown. The sample here was CD4+ T cells from blood, cultured in vitro, taken about 7 months after SARS-CoV-2 vaccination. The receptor source for this set is a human donor who had recovered from COVID-19.

The chain couples TRBV30 to TRBJ2-5; the match to TRBD2 covers 10 bases. Germline CDR1 and CDR2: GTSNPN and SVGIG (reference sequence). This CDR3 contains 13 residues. Unmatched junction bases numbered 7, after V lost 7 bases and J lost 5 bases. The CDR3 nucleotides read TGTGCCTCCACGGGACTAGCGAGGGAGACCCAGTACTTC. Translation gives CASTGLARETQYF.

The chain couples TRBV7-9 to TRBJ2-1; 7 bases align to TRBD2. This CDR3 region has 15 residues. V dropped 5 bases and J dropped 6; count of bases not matched to a gene: 10. The germline gives CDR1 SEHNR, CDR2 FQNEAQ (reference sequence). As DNA, the CDR3 is TGTGCCAGCAGCCGTACCCGGGGGGACGGCAATGAGCAGTTCTTC. This codes for CASSRTRGDGNEQFF. The full variable domain, its missing parts supplied by reference TRBV7-9 and TRBJ2-1, is DTGVSQNPRHKITKRGQNVTFRCDPISEHNRLYWYRQTLGQGPEFLTYFQNEAQLEKSRLLSDRFSAERPKGSFSTLEIQRTEQGDSAMYLCASSRTRGDGNEQFFGPGTRLTVL.

The V call is TRBV6-5, the J call TRBJ2-5, with 9 bases fitting TRBD2. The trim removed 0 bases at V and 5 bases at J, leaving 4 bases unmatched. Germline CDR1 reads MNHEY; CDR2 reads SVGAGI. The CDR3 spans 15 residues. CDR3 sequence reads: CASSYSPSGMETQYF. The CDR3, as DNA: TGTGCCAGCAGTTACTCTCCTAGCGGGATGGAGACCCAGTACTTC.

V gene TRBV6-1 combines with J gene TRBJ2-2; 9 bases are a match to TRBD1. The germline V gene has CDR1 MNHNS and CDR2 SASEGT. Unmatched junction bases numbered 2, after V lost 6 bases and J lost 6 bases. The CDR3 consists of 13 residues. DNA of the CDR3: TGTGCCAGCAGAAGACAGGGGGCCGGGGAGCTGTTTTTT. Translating it yields CASRRQGAGELFF.

The V gene is TRBV27, the J gene TRBJ2-2, with a tentative D call TRBD2 (5 bases). The germline V and J ends were trimmed by 2 bases and 0 bases, with 7 bases remaining between them. Germline values: CDR1 MNHEY, CDR2 SMNVEV (reference sequence). The CDR3 extends over 15 amino acids. CDR3 DNA: TGTGCCAGCAGTTTAGGTAGCGCGAACACCGGGGAGCTGTTTTTT. Protein sequence: CASSLGSANTGELFF.

Note on this clonotype: A clone one base away is much larger, so this may be a read error. The J gene is TRBJ1-2, the V gene TRBV7-6, with D perhaps matching TRBD1 (5 bases). The CDR3 extends over 13 amino acids. CDR1 is SGHVS, CDR2 FNYEAQ, per germline. The CDR3 DNA reads TGTGCCAGCAGCCTCGCCGGGGACTATGGCTACGCCTTC. Translation: CASSLAGDYGYAF.

V is TRBV2 and J is TRBJ2-7, with a tentative D call TRBD1 (5 bases). This CDR3 comprises 14 residues. V lost 5 bases and J lost 3, with 14 bases in between. CDR1 SNHLY and CDR2 FYNNEI come from the germline V gene. The CDR3 reads CASSPQGGHYEQYF. The CDR3 nucleotides read TGTGCCAGCAGTCCTCAAGGTGGACACTACGAGCAGTACTTC. The whole variable domain, filled in from reference TRBV2 and TRBJ2-7, reads EPEVTQTPSHQVTQMGQEVILRCVPISNHLYFYWYRQILGQKVEFLVSFYNNEISEKSEIFDDQFSVERPDGSNFTLKIRSTKLEDSAMYFCASSPQGGHYEQYFGPGTRLTVT.

This clonotype occurred a few times. CDR3 sequence reads: CASSNPSTGGRNSPLHF. CDR3 coding DNA: TGTGCCAGCAGTAACCCCAGCACAGGGGGAAGAAATTCACCCCTCCACTTT. This chain links TRBV6-1 with TRBJ1-6; 8 bases are a match to TRBD1. Germline loops: CDR1 MNHNS, CDR2 SASEGT. Germline trimming cut 5 bases from V and 7 bases from J; bases unmatched to any gene: 13. The CDR3 is 17 amino acids.

The chain carries TRBV19 and TRBJ2-2, with a tentative D call TRBD2 (6 bases). Germline loops: CDR1 LNHDA, CDR2 SQIVND (reference sequence). Trimming cost V 6 bases and J 7 bases, with 12 bases left between them. The CDR3 spans 13 residues. CDR3 sequence reads: CASRGGFNGELFF. CDR3 nucleotides: TGTGCCAGTAGAGGAGGGTTCAACGGGGAGCTGTTTTTT.